The next 6 T cell receptor beta chains were all read from a single sample in a study of tumor and adjacent non-tumor tissue in lung cancer. A modified ARM-PCR protocol with three rounds of nested PCR amplified TCRbeta. TCRdb fed the multiplex PCR reads into MiXCR, producing one record per CDR3 protein. This sample carries 60,000 or so distinct CDR3 sequences, 61% of them seen once, and the ten largest clones take under 35%. This sample's RNA came from whole unsorted tissue. Distant lung tissue was collected more than 3 cm away from the tumor edge. Sequenced input: distant non-tumor lung tissue. The source is a man aged 65-85 years with non-small cell lung cancer.

The table lists this clonotype with many counts. The conserved phenylalanine or tryptophan normally closing the CDR3 is absent here, so this likely arose from a read error. The gene calls are TRBV12-3 or TRBV12-4 and TRBJ1-5; possibly TRBD1 for D (6 bases). The CDR3 has 14 residues. Trimming left V 6 bases short and J 2 bases short, with 11 bases between. This chain's CDR3 is CASRDAGGNQPQHL. The CDR3 nucleotides are TGTGCCAGCAGGGATGCAGGGGGCAATCAGCCCCAGCATCTT.

Worth noting for this clonotype: One end of the junction fails to match germline, which may point to a read error. This chain joins TRBV18 and TRBJ2-7, with no clear D. The CDR3 is 12 amino acids. Germline CDR1 reads KGHSH; CDR2 reads LQKENI. CDR3 region: CAISPYVGEQYF. The CDR3, as DNA: TGTGCCATCTCACCGTACGTAGGCGAGCAGTACTTC.

A word on this clonotype: The junction departs from germline at one end; a sequencing error may be responsible. DNA of the CDR3: TGTGCCACCCTTTCAAGCTCCTATAATCCACCCCTTCACTTT. Protein sequence: CATLSSSYNPPLHF. The J gene is TRBJ1-6, the V gene TRBV10-3; D is uncertain. The CDR3 totals 14 residues. CDR1 ENHRY and CDR2 SYGVKD come from the germline V gene.

As regards this clonotype: A junction boundary mismatches the germline segment, possibly from a read error. The gene calls are TRBV11-2 and TRBJ2-2, with no clear D. Looked up from germline, CDR1 is SGHAT and CDR2 is FQNNGV. CDR3 length equals 12 residues. CDR3 sequence reads: CVSSFHVVELFF. The CDR3 DNA sequence: TGTGTCAGCAGCTTTCATGTCGTGGAGCTGTTTTTT.

As for this clonotype: One end of the junction varies from germline; a read error may be responsible. This sequence joins TRBV20-1 and TRBJ2-3; D is unresolved. Per the germline V gene, CDR1 is DFQATT and CDR2 is SNEGSKA (reference sequence). The CDR3 covers 12 residues. The CDR3 region is CSAGVPPDTLYF. The CDR3 DNA reads as TGCAGTGCTGGAGTTCCTCCAGATACGCTGTATTTT.

The chain has TRBV5-4 and TRBJ2-1; 9 bases are a match to TRBD2. In germline, CDR1 is SGHNT, CDR2 YYREEE (reference sequence). V lost 1 base, J lost 12 bases, and 14 bases stayed unmatched. The CDR3 covers 16 residues. CDR3 nucleotides: TGTGCCAGCAGCTTGACTGCGGGAGGGCCGGTAGATGGGCAGTTCTTC. Encoded protein: CASSLTAGGPVDGQFF.